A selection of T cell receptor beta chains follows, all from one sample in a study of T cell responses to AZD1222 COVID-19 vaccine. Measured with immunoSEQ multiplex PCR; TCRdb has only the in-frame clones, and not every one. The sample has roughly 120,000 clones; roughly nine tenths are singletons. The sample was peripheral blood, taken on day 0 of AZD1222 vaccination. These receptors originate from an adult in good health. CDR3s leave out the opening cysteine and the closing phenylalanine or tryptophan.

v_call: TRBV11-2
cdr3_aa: ASSQDSGTSGSYEQY

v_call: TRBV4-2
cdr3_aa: ASSQDLTGTSPLH

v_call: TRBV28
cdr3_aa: ASSLPTAAKNIQY

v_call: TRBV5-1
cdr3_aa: ASSLTGAGNQPQH

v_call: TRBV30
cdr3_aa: AWVQVPGRAYT

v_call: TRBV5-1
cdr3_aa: ASSPRTGPYGYT

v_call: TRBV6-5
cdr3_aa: ASSYLSITNTGELF

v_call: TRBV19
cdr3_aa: ASSTPGQGRYGYT

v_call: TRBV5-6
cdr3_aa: ASSFGLPTRDPQY

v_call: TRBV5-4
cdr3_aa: ASSEGQGRLDTQY

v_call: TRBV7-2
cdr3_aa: ASRRPDRGTYGYT

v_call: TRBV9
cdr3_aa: ASSPRGGSYEQY

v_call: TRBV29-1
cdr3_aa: SFAVDRGYEQY

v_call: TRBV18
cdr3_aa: ASSPLGGGDSYGYT

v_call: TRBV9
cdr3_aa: ASSVEEAGYGYT

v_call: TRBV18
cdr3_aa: ASSPGTGRGMNTEAF

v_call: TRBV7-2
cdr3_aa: ASSLDGTGGNTIY

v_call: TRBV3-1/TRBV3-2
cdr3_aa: ASSQPGTREGEQF

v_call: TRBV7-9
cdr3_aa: ASSPGRTVWEQY

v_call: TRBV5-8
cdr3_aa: ASKGFVRETQY